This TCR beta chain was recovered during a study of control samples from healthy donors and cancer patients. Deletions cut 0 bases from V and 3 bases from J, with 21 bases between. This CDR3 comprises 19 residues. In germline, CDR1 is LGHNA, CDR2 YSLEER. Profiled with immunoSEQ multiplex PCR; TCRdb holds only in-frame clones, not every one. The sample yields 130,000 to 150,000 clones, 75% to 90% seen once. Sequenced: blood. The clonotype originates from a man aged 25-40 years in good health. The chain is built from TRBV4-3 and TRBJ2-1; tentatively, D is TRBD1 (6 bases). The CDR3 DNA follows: TGCGCCAGCAGCCAAGATCCCAACCGCGGCAGGGGCATCTACAATGAGCAGTTCTTC. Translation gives CASSQDPNRGRGIYNEQFF.